This T cell receptor (beta chain) is from a study of CD8+ T cells in alopecia areata (dated by TCRdb to 2017 to 2018). General notes on the study: The treated patients took part in an open-label pilot trial in which moderate-to-severe alopecia areata was treated with oral tofacitinib at 5 to 10 mg twice daily. Patients received tofacitinib for 6 to 18 months and were then followed off drug for 6 months to check for delayed response and recurrence. RNA was obtained with the PAXgene miRNA kit for fixed scalp, the miRNeasy kit for PBMCs, and the RNeasy kit for mouse skin. Tofacitinib-treated patients had biopsies at baseline and at 4 and 24 weeks of treatment, with a later scalp biopsy in several patients. Amplification of TCRbeta CDR3 regions was done by immunoSEQ multiplex PCR using 35 Vbeta forward primers and 13 Jbeta reverse primers. The study used high-throughput TCRbeta sequencing to examine T cell clonal expansion in alopecia areata, in both the C3H/HeJ mouse model and human patients. Human TCRbeta sequencing covered scalp tissue and sorted CD4+ and CD8+ peripheral blood T cells from patchy and totalis/universalis alopecia areata patients and healthy controls. Scalp clonality was compared among normal scalp (n=4), patchy alopecia areata scalp (n=8), and alopecia totalis/universalis scalp (n=8). For the treated patients, the SALT score, which quantifies what percentage of scalp surface area is affected, served as the measure of disease severity. The paper's findings and limits, for the study overall: Tofacitinib significantly decreased scalp clonality and the number of expanded CD8+ clones among the top 100 scalp clones. Resident alphabeta T cells in normal human skin are also sequenced, complicating scalp TCR repertoire analysis, unlike mouse skin dominated by gammadelta T cells. During tofacitinib treatment, many expanded lesional clones remained in scalp and blood, and this persistence may partly explain relapse after treatment is stopped. Because the treated cohort was small and included a single nonresponder, larger studies are needed to assess links between baseline CD8+ expansion and response. TCR sequences shared between patients were less clear than in mice, possibly partly because of HLA diversity in the patient population. Compared with normal scalp, lesional scalp had higher clonality and more expanded CD8+ clones, particularly in alopecia totalis/universalis, a pattern that suggests antigenic drive.

As concerns this clone: The antigen this receptor binds is unknown. No much larger clonotype is one base removed from it; base qualities were not supplied.

Library preparation employed the immunoSEQ multiplex PCR assay. For TCR sequencing, RNA was extracted from every sample and reverse transcribed into cDNA to serve as template. SuperScript III was used to make first-strand cDNA, primed with a 2:1 mix of oligo-dT and random hexamers. A synthetic immune receptor repertoire was used to assess amplification bias, and residual bias was removed computationally. For the original study's pipeline: After raw reads were preprocessed to remove errors, the CDR3 was defined following IMGT conventions as running from the conserved cysteine to phenylalanine. Clonality was computed by normalizing Shannon entropy by log2 of the number of productive unique TCRs and subtracting the result from 1. Whether each scalp clone was CD4 or CD8 was inferred by checking scalp TCRbeta sequences against the CD4 and CD8 repertoires from sorted blood. TCRdb provides this immuneACCESS table in a form limited to in-frame rearrangements. Some clones are lacking; in checked studies, under half of them reflect an unresolved V gene, and why the rest are absent is not known. That table is the source of V, J and clone size, and D and trimming were worked out from the DNA. This sample lists 150,000 to 200,000 clones; 58% were detected once. Roughly 16% of the sample rests with the top ten.

This specimen's treatment or condition label, interpreted: oral pan-JAK inhibitor, 5-10 mg twice daily. Peripheral blood and lesional scalp punch biopsies were obtained from patients with alopecia areata. PBMCs were isolated by density centrifugation and stained for CD3, CD4 and CD8, and CD4+ and CD8+ T cells were sorted on a FACSAria. In the germline V gene, CDR1 corresponds to MGHDK and CDR2 to SYGVNS. The CDR3 spans 14 residues, from the cysteine through the phenylalanine. Only the CDR3 DNA is retained, 42 bases long and in frame from the first base. V loses 4 bases, J loses 10 bases, and the germline ends lie 14 bases apart.

The chain is made from TRBV25-1 and TRBJ1-6; a confident D gene designation cannot be given. The specimen was CD4+ T cells sorted from blood, collected between weeks 55 and 65, from a patient treated with tofacitinib. The receptor was isolated from a human donor with alopecia areata. CDR3 loop: CASSVAEVWSPLHF. At the DNA level, the sequence is TGTGCCAGCAGTGTCGCCGAGGTTTGGTCACCCCTCCACTTT.